This T cell receptor (beta chain) was recorded in a study of T cell changes during pregnancy in multiple sclerosis. TCRdb's table, derived via immunoSEQ multiplex PCR, lists solely in-frame clones and lacks some. The sample carries about 110,000 clones, around 90% recorded once. Trimming took 2 bases from V and 6 from J, leaving 11 bases between them. The CDR3 totals 13 residues. CDR1 SEHNR and CDR2 FQNEAQ come from the germline V gene (reference sequence). The chain has TRBV7-9 and TRBJ2-7; a weak D match, TRBD2 (5 bases). The sequencing here drew on peripheral blood, taken in the third trimester of pregnancy. The source of this sequence is a female donor with multiple sclerosis, enrolled in a pregnancy study. CDR3 coding DNA: TGTGCCAGCAGCTTATCGGGGAACGGCGAGCAGTACTTC. As protein: CASSLSGNGEQYF.